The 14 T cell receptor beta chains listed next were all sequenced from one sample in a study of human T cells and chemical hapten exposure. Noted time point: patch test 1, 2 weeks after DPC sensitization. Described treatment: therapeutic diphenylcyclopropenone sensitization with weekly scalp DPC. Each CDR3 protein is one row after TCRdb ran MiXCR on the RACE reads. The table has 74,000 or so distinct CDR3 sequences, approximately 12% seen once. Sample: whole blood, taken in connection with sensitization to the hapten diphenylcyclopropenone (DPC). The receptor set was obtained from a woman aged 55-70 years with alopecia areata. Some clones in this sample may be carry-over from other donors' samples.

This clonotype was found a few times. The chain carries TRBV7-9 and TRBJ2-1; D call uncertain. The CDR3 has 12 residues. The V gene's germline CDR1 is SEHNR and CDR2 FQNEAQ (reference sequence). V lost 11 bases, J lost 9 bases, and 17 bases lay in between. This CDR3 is CALGYGVLEQFF. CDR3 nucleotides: TGTGCCCTTGGATATGGGGTTCTTGAGCAGTTCTTC. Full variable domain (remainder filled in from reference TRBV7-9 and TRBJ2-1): DTGVSQNPRHKITKRGQNVTFRCDPISEHNRLYWYRQTLGQGPEFLTYFQNEAQLEKSRLLSDRFSAERPKGSFSTLEIQRTEQGDSAMYLCALGYGVLEQFFGPGTRLTVL.

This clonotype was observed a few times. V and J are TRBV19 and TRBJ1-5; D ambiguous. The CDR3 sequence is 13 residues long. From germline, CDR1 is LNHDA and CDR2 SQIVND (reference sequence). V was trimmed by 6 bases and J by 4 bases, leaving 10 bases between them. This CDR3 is CASSEQRNQPQHF. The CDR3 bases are TGTGCCAGTAGCGAACAGCGAAATCAGCCCCAGCATTTT.

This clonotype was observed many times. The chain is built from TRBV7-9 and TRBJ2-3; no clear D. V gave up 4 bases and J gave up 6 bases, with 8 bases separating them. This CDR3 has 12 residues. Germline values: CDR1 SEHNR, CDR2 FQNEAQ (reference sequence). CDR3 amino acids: CASSSTMDTQYF. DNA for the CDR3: TGTGCCAGCAGCTCAACAATGGATACGCAGTATTTT.

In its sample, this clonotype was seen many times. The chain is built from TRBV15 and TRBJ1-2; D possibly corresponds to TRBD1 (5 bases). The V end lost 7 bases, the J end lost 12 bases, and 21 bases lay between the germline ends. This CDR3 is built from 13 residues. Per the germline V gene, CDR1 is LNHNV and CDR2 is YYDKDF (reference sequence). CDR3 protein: CATTKDPTGAHTF. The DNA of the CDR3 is TGTGCCACCACCAAAGACCCCACTGGGGCCCACACCTTC.

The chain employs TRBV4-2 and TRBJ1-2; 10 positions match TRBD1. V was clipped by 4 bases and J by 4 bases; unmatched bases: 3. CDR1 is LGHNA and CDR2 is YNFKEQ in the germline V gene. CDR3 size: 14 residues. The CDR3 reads CASSRGDRGYGYTF. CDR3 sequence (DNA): TGTGCCAGCAGCCGCGGGGACAGGGGCTATGGCTACACCTTC.

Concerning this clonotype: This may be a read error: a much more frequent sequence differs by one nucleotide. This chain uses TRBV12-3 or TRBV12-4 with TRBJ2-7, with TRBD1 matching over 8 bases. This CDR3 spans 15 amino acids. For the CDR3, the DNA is TGTGCCAGCAGTCAGGGACAGGACCTCTCCTACGAGGAGTACTTC. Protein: CASSQGQDLSYEEYF.

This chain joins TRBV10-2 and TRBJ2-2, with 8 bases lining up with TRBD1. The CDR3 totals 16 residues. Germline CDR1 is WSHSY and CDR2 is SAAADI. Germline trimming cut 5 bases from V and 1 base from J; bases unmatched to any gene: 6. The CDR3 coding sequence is TGCGCCAGCAGTTCCACAGGGGGGTGGAACACCGGGGAGCTGTTTTTT. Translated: CASSSTGGWNTGELFF.

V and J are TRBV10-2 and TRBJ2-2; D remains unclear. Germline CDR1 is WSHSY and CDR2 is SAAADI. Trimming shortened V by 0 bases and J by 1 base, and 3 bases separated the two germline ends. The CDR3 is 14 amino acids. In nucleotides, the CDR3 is TGCGCCAGCAGTGAGTCGCGGAACACCGGGGAGCTGTTTTTT. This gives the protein CASSESRNTGELFF.

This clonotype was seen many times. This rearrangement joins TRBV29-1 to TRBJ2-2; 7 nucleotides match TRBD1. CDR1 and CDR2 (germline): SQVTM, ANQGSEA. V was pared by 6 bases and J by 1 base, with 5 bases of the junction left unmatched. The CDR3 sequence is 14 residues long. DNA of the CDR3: TGCAGCGTGGTGGACAGGCTGAACACCGGGGAGCTGTTTTTT. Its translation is CSVVDRLNTGELFF.

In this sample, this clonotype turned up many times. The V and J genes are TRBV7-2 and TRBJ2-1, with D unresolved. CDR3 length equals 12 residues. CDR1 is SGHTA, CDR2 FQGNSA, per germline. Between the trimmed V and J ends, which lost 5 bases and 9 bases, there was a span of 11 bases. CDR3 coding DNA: TGTGCCAGCAGCGCTCGACAAATTGAGCAGTTCTTC. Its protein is CASSARQIEQFF.

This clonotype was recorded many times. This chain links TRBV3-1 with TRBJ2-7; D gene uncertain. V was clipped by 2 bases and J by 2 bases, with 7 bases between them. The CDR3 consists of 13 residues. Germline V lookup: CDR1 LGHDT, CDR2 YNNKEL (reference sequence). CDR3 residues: CASSQFGAYEQYF. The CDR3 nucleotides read TGTGCCAGCAGCCAATTCGGAGCCTACGAGCAGTACTTC.

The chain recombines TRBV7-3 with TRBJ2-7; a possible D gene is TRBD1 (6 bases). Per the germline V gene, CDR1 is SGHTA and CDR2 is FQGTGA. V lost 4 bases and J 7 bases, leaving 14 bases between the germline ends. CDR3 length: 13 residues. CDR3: CASSSQGLGEQYF. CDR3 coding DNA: TGTGCCAGCAGCTCTCAGGGGCTGGGAGAGCAGTACTTC.

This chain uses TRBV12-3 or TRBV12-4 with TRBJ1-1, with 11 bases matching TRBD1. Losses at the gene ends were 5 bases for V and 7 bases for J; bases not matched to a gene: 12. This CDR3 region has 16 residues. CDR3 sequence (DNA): TGTGCCAGCAGTAACTCCCCGGGACAGGGGGAGATTGAAGCTTTCTTT. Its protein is CASSNSPGQGEIEAFF.

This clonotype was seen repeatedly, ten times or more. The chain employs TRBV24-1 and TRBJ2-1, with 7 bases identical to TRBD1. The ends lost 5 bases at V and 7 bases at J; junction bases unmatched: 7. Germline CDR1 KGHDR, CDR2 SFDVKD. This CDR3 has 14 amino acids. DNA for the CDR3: TGTGCCACCAGTGGTCAGACAGGGAGTAATGAGCAGTTCTTC. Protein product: CATSGQTGSNEQFF.